These 14 T cell receptor beta chains were all obtained from the same sample, sequenced in a study of blood T cell repertoires in COVID-19. Assay used: immunoSEQ multiplex PCR; TCRdb lists only in-frame clones, some missing. The sample has about 150,000 clones; about 90% are singletons. The sample comprised peripheral blood. Receptor source: a man aged 45-60 years who had recovered from COVID-19.

This clone was counted once. The chain employs TRBV7-9 and TRBJ2-5; 10 bases line up with TRBD1. V shed 5 bases, J shed 3 bases, and the junction held 0 bases outside the gene matches. This CDR3 is 13 amino acids long. Germline V gene data show CDR1 as SEHNR and CDR2 as FQNEAQ (reference sequence). The CDR3 reads CASSGTGEETQYF. CDR3 coding DNA: TGTGCCAGCAGCGGGACAGGGGAAGAGACCCAGTACTTC.

The chain combines TRBV15 with TRBJ1-1; D may be TRBD1 (6 bases). The germline V gene has CDR1 LNHNV and CDR2 YYDKDF (reference sequence). Trimming removed 0 bases from V and 8 bases from J, with 19 bases in between. CDR3 size: 16 residues. CDR3 nucleotide sequence: TGTGCCACCAGCAGAGATCTTCAGGGGCCGCTATCCGAAGCTTTCTTT. Protein: CATSRDLQGPLSEAFF.

The gene calls are TRBV7-9 and TRBJ2-6, with TRBD1 identical over 7 bases. From germline, CDR1 is SEHNR and CDR2 FQNEAQ (reference sequence). This CDR3 spans 17 amino acids. J gave up 7 bases and V 4 bases, and 13 bases lay outside the gene matches. This CDR3 reads CASSWSTGDGGANVLTF. DNA of the CDR3: TGTGCCAGCAGCTGGAGTACAGGGGACGGAGGTGCCAACGTCCTGACTTTC. The full variable domain, completed using reference TRBV7-9 and TRBJ2-6, is DTGVSQNPRHKITKRGQNVTFRCDPISEHNRLYWYRQTLGQGPEFLTYFQNEAQLEKSRLLSDRFSAERPKGSFSTLEIQRTEQGDSAMYLCASSWSTGDGGANVLTFGAGSRLTVL.

The chain employs TRBV4-3 and TRBJ1-2, with 7 bases identical to TRBD1. The CDR3 consists of 15 residues. The germline gives CDR1 LGHNA, CDR2 YSLEER. With V trimmed by 1 base and J by 4 bases, 6 bases remained unmatched. The CDR3 DNA reads TGCGCCAGCAGCCAAGGTCAGGGGGACTCCTATGGCTACACCTTC. This translates into CASSQGQGDSYGYTF.

As DNA, the CDR3 is TGTGCCAGCAGCGTAGGTGGGCAGCTGAACACTGAAGCTTTCTTT. Its translation: CASSVGGQLNTEAFF. The chain uses TRBV9 and TRBJ1-1, with no clear D. Trimming left V 0 bases short and J 0 bases short, with 9 bases between. CDR1 SGDLS and CDR2 YYNGEE come from the germline V gene. The CDR3 spans 15 residues.

V gene TRBV6-1 combines with J gene TRBJ1-2; D is undetermined. CDR1 and CDR2 from the germline V gene are MNHNS and SASEGT. V dropped 3 bases and J dropped 4 bases, with 18 bases sitting between them. There are 16 residues in the CDR3. The CDR3 nucleotides read TGTGCCAGCAGTGACTTTGGCTTCGGGGTGGGCTATGGCTACACCTTC. Translating gives CASSDFGFGVGYGYTF.

This chain uses TRBV9 with TRBJ1-2; 9 positions agree with TRBD1. The J segment lost 7 bases and the V segment lost 0 bases, leaving 7 bases of the junction unmatched. The CDR3 totals 15 residues. Looked up from germline, CDR1 is SGDLS and CDR2 is YYNGEE. The CDR3 nucleotides are TGTGCCAGCAGCGTAGAGGGGACAGGGATGGGTGGCTACACCTTC. Residues: CASSVEGTGMGGYTF. Full variable domain (rest looked up from reference TRBV9 and TRBJ1-2): DSGVTQTPKHLITATGQRVTLRCSPRSGDLSVYWYQQSLDQGLQFLIQYYNGEERAKGNILERFSAQQFPDLHSELNLSSLELGDSALYFCASSVEGTGMGGYTFGSGTRLTVV.

This clone was detected only a few times. This chain links TRBV14 with TRBJ2-4, with 8 bases matching TRBD1. Trimming at V came to 3 bases and at J to 5 bases, leaving 6 bases not matched to a gene. The germline CDR1 and CDR2 sequences are SGHDN and FVKESK. This CDR3 region has 15 residues. The CDR3 region is CASSHPGTGQNIQYF. CDR3 nucleotides: TGTGCCAGCAGCCATCCCGGGACAGGTCAAAACATTCAGTACTTC.

This clone was counted between two and nine times. V is TRBV27 and J is TRBJ1-6, with unresolved D. CDR3 length: 13 residues. With 5 bases removed from V and 10 bases from J, the gap between germline ends came to 12 bases. CDR1 MNHEY and CDR2 SMNVEV come from the germline V gene (reference sequence). CDR3 amino acids: CASSLGRRSPLHF. DNA for the CDR3: TGTGCCAGCAGTCTGGGGAGGAGGTCACCCCTCCACTTT.

This clone was observed a single time. The chain combines TRBV5-4 with TRBJ2-2; 8 bases align to TRBD1. V shed 1 base, J shed 1 base, and the junction held 6 bases outside the gene matches. The CDR3 runs to 17 residues. Germline V gives CDR1 SGHNT, CDR2 YYREEE (reference sequence). The CDR3 loop reads CASSLPGQGKNTGELFF. CDR3 DNA sequence: TGTGCCAGCAGCTTGCCCGGACAGGGCAAGAACACCGGGGAGCTGTTTTTT.

The rearrangement links TRBV4-3 to TRBJ1-3; D is perhaps TRBD1 (5 bases). Germline CDR1 and CDR2: LGHNA and YSLEER. The CDR3 covers 18 residues. Trimming left V 0 bases short and J 0 bases short, with 15 bases between. The CDR3 DNA sequence: TGCGCCAGCAGCCAAGATCATCGGGGGATAAGCTCTGGAAACACCATATATTTT. This sequence encodes CASSQDHRGISSGNTIYF.

J is TRBJ1-4 and V is TRBV11-2; 8 bases are a match to TRBD1. In germline, CDR1 is SGHAT, CDR2 FQNNGV. V shed 8 bases and J 0 bases; nucleotides not matched to a gene: 5. The CDR3 has 15 residues. In DNA form, the CDR3 reads TGTGCCAGCCAACGACAGGGGTCAACTAATGAAAAACTGTTTTTT. Translated: CASQRQGSTNEKLFF.

This clone was counted only a few times. The CDR3 reads CASSQDNRAASPLHF. The CDR3 DNA is TGCGCCAGCAGCCAAGATAACAGGGCAGCGTCACCCCTCCACTTT. The rearrangement links TRBV4-3 to TRBJ1-6; possibly TRBD1 for D (6 bases). V was shortened by 0 bases and J by 10 bases, with 13 bases between the two germline ends. The CDR3 extends over 15 amino acids. Germline V lookup: CDR1 LGHNA, CDR2 YSLEER.

The V call is TRBV6-2 or TRBV6-3, the J call TRBJ1-3, with D hard to call. Germline assignment: CDR1 MNHEY and CDR2 SVGEGT. CDR3 length equals 16 residues. V lost 2 bases and J 0 bases, leaving 11 bases between the germline ends. Written as DNA, the CDR3 is TGTGCCAGCAGTTACGATTACTATAGCTCTGGAAACACCATATATTTT. This translates into CASSYDYYSSGNTIYF.